The rows below give T cell receptor beta chains drawn from one sample of a study of tumor-infiltrating lymphocytes in oesophageal squamous cell carcinoma. TCRdb passed the PCR reads through MiXCR, listing each CDR3 protein once. Among 15,000 to 20,000 distinct CDR3 sequences listed, approximately 50% were seen once. The sequencing sample was made of esophageal tumor tissue. These receptors were taken from a male donor with esophageal squamous cell carcinoma. CDR3s include the opening cysteine and the closing phenylalanine or tryptophan. D genes are given only for firm matches. Part of the rows lack a size; the others show once, few, many or a class for expanded clones.

v_gene: TRBV6-6; abundance: -; d_gene: -; j_gene: TRBJ2-7; CDR3aa: CASSARGYEQYF; CDR3nt: TGTGCCAGCAGCGCAAGGGGCTACGAGCAGTACTTC
v_gene: TRBV11-1; abundance: -; d_gene: -; j_gene: TRBJ2-2; CDR3aa: CASAPSGTNTGELFF; CDR3nt: TGTGCCAGCGCGCCCTCGGGGACCAACACCGGGGAGCTGTTTTTT
v_gene: TRBV7-8; abundance: few; d_gene: TRBD1; j_gene: TRBJ2-3; CDR3aa: CASSADREYTQYF; CDR3nt: TGTGCCAGCAGCGCGGACAGGGAATATACGCAGTATTTT
v_gene: TRBV6-8; abundance: -; d_gene: TRBD2; j_gene: TRBJ2-3; CDR3aa: CASSYFAAGDPDTQYF; CDR3nt: TGTGCCAGCAGTTACTTTGCGGCGGGAGACCCAGATACGCAGTATTTT
v_gene: TRBV7-6; abundance: medium-sized; d_gene: -; j_gene: TRBJ1-1; CDR3aa: CASSLSTQLDTEAFF; CDR3nt: TGTGCCAGCAGCTTATCCACTCAGTTGGACACTGAAGCTTTCTTT
v_gene: TRBV28; abundance: few; d_gene: -; j_gene: TRBJ2-3; CDR3aa: CASSFPGDTQYF; CDR3nt: TGTGCCAGCAGTTTTCCGGGAGATACGCAGTATTTT
v_gene: TRBV7-6; abundance: medium-sized; d_gene: -; j_gene: TRBJ2-7; CDR3aa: CASSPPIAQQQYF; CDR3nt: TGTGCCAGCAGCCCCCCTATTGCACAACAGCAGTACTTC
v_gene: TRBV6-4; abundance: many; d_gene: -; j_gene: TRBJ1-2; CDR3aa: CASSVTEQSYGYTF; CDR3nt: TGTGCCAGCAGTGTGACAGAGCAGAGCTATGGCTACACCTTC
v_gene: TRBV7-2; abundance: few; d_gene: -; j_gene: TRBJ1-4; CDR3aa: CASSLVGSGNEKLFF; CDR3nt: TGTGCCAGCAGCTTAGTAGGATCGGGAAATGAAAAACTGTTTTTT
v_gene: TRBV7-6; abundance: -; d_gene: -; j_gene: TRBJ2-7; CDR3aa: CASSFGQGYEQYF; CDR3nt: TGTGCCAGCAGCTTCGGTCAGGGTTACGAGCAGTACTTC
v_gene: TRBV12-3/TRBV12-4; abundance: -; d_gene: TRBD2; j_gene: TRBJ2-1; CDR3aa: CASSFTRLAGEQFF; CDR3nt: TGTGCCAGCAGTTTTACGAGACTAGCGGGCGAGCAGTTCTTC
v_gene: TRBV10-2; abundance: -; d_gene: -; j_gene: TRBJ2-2; CDR3aa: CASSDRAGKGGELFF; CDR3nt: TGCGCCAGCAGTGATAGGGCGGGGAAAGGCGGGGAGCTGTTTTTT
v_gene: TRBV7-2; abundance: -; d_gene: -; j_gene: TRBJ1-1; CDR3aa: CASSLVKTGANTEAFF; CDR3nt: TGTGCCAGCAGCTTAGTGAAGACAGGAGCGAACACTGAAGCTTTCTTT
v_gene: TRBV27; abundance: many; d_gene: -; j_gene: TRBJ1-4; CDR3aa: CASSSGSTNEKLFF; CDR3nt: TGTGCCAGCAGTTCCGGGTCCACTAATGAAAAACTGTTTTTT
v_gene: TRBV6-1; abundance: -; d_gene: -; j_gene: TRBJ1-2; CDR3aa: CASVPGTRSAPFYGYTF; CDR3nt: TGTGCCAGCGTCCCCGGGACAAGGTCTGCCCCCTTCTATGGCTACACCTTC
v_gene: TRBV7-6; abundance: -; d_gene: TRBD2; j_gene: TRBJ2-5; CDR3aa: CASSLAGGETQYF; CDR3nt: TGTGCTAGCAGCTTAGCGGGGGGAGAGACCCAGTACTTC
v_gene: TRBV7-6; abundance: -; d_gene: -; j_gene: TRBJ2-5; CDR3aa: CASSLPIGETQYF; CDR3nt: TGTGCCAGCAGCTTACCCATTGGAGAGACCCAGTACTTC
v_gene: TRBV5-6; abundance: -; d_gene: -; j_gene: TRBJ1-3; CDR3aa: CASSPGRF; CDR3nt: TGTGCCAGCAGCCCCGGCCGTTTT
v_gene: TRBV12-3/TRBV12-4; abundance: -; d_gene: -; j_gene: TRBJ2-5; CDR3aa: CASSNRETQYF; CDR3nt: TGTGCCAGCAGTAATCGGGAGACCCAGTACTTC
v_gene: TRBV7-3; abundance: once; d_gene: -; j_gene: TRBJ1-1; CDR3aa: CASSSDTGRTEAFF; CDR3nt: TGTGCCAGCAGCTCAGATACAGGGCGGACTGAAGCTTTCTTT
v_gene: TRBV7-2; abundance: -; d_gene: TRBD2; j_gene: TRBJ2-1; CDR3aa: CASSLNLAGTIKYNEQFF; CDR3nt: TGTGCCAGCAGCTTAAACCTAGCGGGAACTATTAAGTACAATGAGCAGTTCTTC
v_gene: TRBV7-2; abundance: -; d_gene: -; j_gene: TRBJ1-6; CDR3aa: CASSTYALAQLGNNSPLHF; CDR3nt: TGTGCCAGCAGCACATACGCTCTGGCGCAGCTAGGCAATAATTCACCCCTCCACTTT
v_gene: TRBV7-2; abundance: once; d_gene: -; j_gene: TRBJ2-1; CDR3aa: CASSRQLYNEQFF; CDR3nt: TGTGCCAGCAGCCGACAGCTGTACAATGAGCAGTTCTTC
v_gene: TRBV6-1; abundance: once; d_gene: -; j_gene: TRBJ1-2; CDR3aa: CASSESTSNRAGYGYTF; CDR3nt: TGTGCCAGCAGTGAATCAACAAGTAACCGGGCAGGGTATGGCTACACCTTC
v_gene: TRBV7-8; abundance: -; d_gene: -; j_gene: TRBJ1-4; CDR3aa: CASSRGSANEKLFF; CDR3nt: TGTGCCAGCAGCCGCGGATCGGCCAATGAAAAACTGTTTTTT
v_gene: TRBV7-2; abundance: -; d_gene: -; j_gene: TRBJ2-1; CDR3aa: CASSTPGGRYNEQFF; CDR3nt: TGTGCCAGCAGCACCCCAGGCGGGCGGTACAATGAGCAGTTCTTC
v_gene: TRBV6-6; abundance: -; d_gene: -; j_gene: TRBJ2-7; CDR3aa: CASSYPWLQLSYEQYF; CDR3nt: TGTGCCAGCAGTTACCCGTGGTTACAGCTTTCCTACGAGCAGTACTTC
v_gene: TRBV11-2; abundance: many; d_gene: -; j_gene: TRBJ2-5; CDR3aa: CASSTTTSYLDNEQYF; CDR3nt: TGTGCCAGCAGTACGACAACTAGCTATCTCGACAATGAGCAGTACTTC
v_gene: TRBV10-2; abundance: many; d_gene: -; j_gene: TRBJ2-7; CDR3aa: CASSVVYEQYF; CDR3nt: TGCGCCAGCAGTGTGGTCTACGAGCAGTACTTC
v_gene: TRBV6-6; abundance: few; d_gene: TRBD2; j_gene: TRBJ2-7; CDR3aa: CASKGLAGGGSYEQYF; CDR3nt: TGTGCCAGCAAAGGACTAGCGGGCGGAGGTTCCTACGAGCAGTACTTC
v_gene: TRBV5-1; abundance: -; d_gene: TRBD2; j_gene: TRBJ2-7; CDR3aa: CASSLESGRAYEQYF; CDR3nt: TGCGCCAGCAGCTTAGAAAGCGGGAGGGCCTACGAGCAGTACTTC
v_gene: TRBV7-8; abundance: -; d_gene: -; j_gene: TRBJ2-4; CDR3aa: CASSSQQGAKNIQYF; CDR3nt: TGTGCCAGCAGCTCACAGCAGGGGGCCAAAAACATTCAGTACTTC
v_gene: TRBV10-2; abundance: medium-sized; d_gene: TRBD1; j_gene: TRBJ1-2; CDR3aa: CASSTATGQGAYGYTF; CDR3nt: TGCGCCAGCAGTACTGCCACCGGACAGGGGGCATATGGCTACACCTTC
v_gene: TRBV7-2; abundance: -; d_gene: TRBD2; j_gene: TRBJ2-7; CDR3aa: CASSLAAGGQAYEQYF; CDR3nt: TGTGCCAGCAGCTTAGCCGCGGGGGGGCAAGCCTACGAGCAGTACTTC
v_gene: TRBV7-3; abundance: -; d_gene: -; j_gene: TRBJ1-1; CDR3aa: CASSPGQGKNTEAFF; CDR3nt: TGTGCCAGCAGCCCCGGCCAGGGCAAGAACACTGAAGCTTTCTTT
v_gene: TRBV6-5; abundance: -; d_gene: -; j_gene: TRBJ1-1; CDR3aa: CASSPAFRNTEAFF; CDR3nt: TGTGCCAGCAGCCCTGCTTTTAGGAACACTGAAGCTTTCTTT
v_gene: TRBV11-2; abundance: few; d_gene: TRBD2; j_gene: TRBJ2-3; CDR3aa: CASLAGSKTDTQYF; CDR3nt: TGTGCCAGTTTAGCGGGAAGTAAAACAGATACGCAGTATTTT
v_gene: TRBV10-3; abundance: -; d_gene: -; j_gene: TRBJ2-7; CDR3aa: CAISDAAYEQYF; CDR3nt: TGTGCCATCAGTGATGCGGCCTACGAGCAGTACTTC
v_gene: TRBV11-3; abundance: -; d_gene: TRBD1; j_gene: TRBJ2-1; CDR3aa: CASSLLTGSQTEQFF; CDR3nt: TGTGCCAGCAGCTTACTGACAGGGAGTCAAACTGAGCAGTTCTTC
v_gene: TRBV4-2; abundance: -; d_gene: -; j_gene: TRBJ2-7; CDR3aa: CASSQGPPGSSYEQYF; CDR3nt: TGTGCCAGCAGCCAAGGTCCCCCAGGGAGCTCCTACGAGCAGTACTTC
v_gene: TRBV7-8; abundance: -; d_gene: -; j_gene: TRBJ2-1; CDR3aa: CASSIKGPPGVEQFF; CDR3nt: TGTGCCAGCAGCATTAAGGGCCCTCCGGGCGTTGAGCAGTTCTTC
v_gene: TRBV7-6; abundance: -; d_gene: -; j_gene: TRBJ2-7; CDR3aa: CASSFWGLGVGGEQYF; CDR3nt: TGTGCCAGCAGCTTTTGGGGACTGGGAGTCGGCGGCGAGCAGTACTTC